The sequence of this T cell receptor beta chain was determined in a study of Graves' ophthalmopathy and Graves' hyperthyroidism. Study results and limitations: The majority of expanded thyroid clonotypes above 0.001 frequency also occurred in blood.

Germline lookup yields CDR1 SGHNT and CDR2 YYREEE (reference sequence). The CDR3 runs to 16 residues. Deletions cut 0 bases from V and 0 bases from J, with 12 bases between. Hyperthyroidism was considered stable when no ophthalmopathy appeared within 18 months of follow-up. Out of 9 to 10 ml of fresh peripheral blood, PBMCs were obtained. This clonotype showed up many times. What it recognizes is unknown. The authors amplified TCR beta CDR3 regions, and they did so from RNA transcripts for repertoire sequencing. First-round RT-PCR employed HTBI primers, with a second-round multiplex PCR after it. MiXCR was run by TCRdb on the multiplex PCR reads, yielding one entry per CDR3 protein. The sample carries roughly 610,000 distinct CDR3 sequences, 22% recorded once.

This clonotype was sampled from a woman aged 18 to 35 with stable Graves' hyperthyroidism. Some clones in this sample may be carry-over from other donors' samples. Sequencing used peripheral blood. The rearrangement uses TRBV5-4 and TRBJ1-2, with D possibly being TRBD1 (5 bases). CDR3 DNA sequence: TGTGCCAGCAGCTTGGTGGGGCGGTATACTAACTATGGCTACACCTTC. Protein: CASSLVGRYTNYGYTF. Variable domain in full (rest from reference TRBV5-4 and TRBJ1-2): ETGVTQSPTHLIKTRGQQVTLRCSSQSGHNTVSWYQQALGQGPQFIFQYYREEENGRGNFPPRFSGLQFPNYSSELNVNALELDDSALYLCASSLVGRYTNYGYTFGSGTRLTVV.